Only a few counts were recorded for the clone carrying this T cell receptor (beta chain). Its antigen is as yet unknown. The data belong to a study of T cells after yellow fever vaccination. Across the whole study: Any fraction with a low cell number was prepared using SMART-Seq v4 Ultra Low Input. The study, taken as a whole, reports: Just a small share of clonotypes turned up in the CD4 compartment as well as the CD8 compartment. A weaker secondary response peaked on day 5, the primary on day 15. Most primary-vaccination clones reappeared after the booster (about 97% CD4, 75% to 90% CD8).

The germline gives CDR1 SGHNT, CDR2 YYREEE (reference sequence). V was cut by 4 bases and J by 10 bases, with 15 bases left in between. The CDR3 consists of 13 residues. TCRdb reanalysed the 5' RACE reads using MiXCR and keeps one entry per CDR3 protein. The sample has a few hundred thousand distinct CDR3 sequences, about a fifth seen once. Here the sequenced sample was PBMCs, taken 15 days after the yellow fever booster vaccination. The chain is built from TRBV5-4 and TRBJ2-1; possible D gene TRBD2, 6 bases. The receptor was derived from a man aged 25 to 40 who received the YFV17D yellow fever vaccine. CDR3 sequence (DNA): TGTGCCAGCAGCCGTGTGGGGGGAGAGGAGCAGTTCTTC. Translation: CASSRVGGEEQFF.